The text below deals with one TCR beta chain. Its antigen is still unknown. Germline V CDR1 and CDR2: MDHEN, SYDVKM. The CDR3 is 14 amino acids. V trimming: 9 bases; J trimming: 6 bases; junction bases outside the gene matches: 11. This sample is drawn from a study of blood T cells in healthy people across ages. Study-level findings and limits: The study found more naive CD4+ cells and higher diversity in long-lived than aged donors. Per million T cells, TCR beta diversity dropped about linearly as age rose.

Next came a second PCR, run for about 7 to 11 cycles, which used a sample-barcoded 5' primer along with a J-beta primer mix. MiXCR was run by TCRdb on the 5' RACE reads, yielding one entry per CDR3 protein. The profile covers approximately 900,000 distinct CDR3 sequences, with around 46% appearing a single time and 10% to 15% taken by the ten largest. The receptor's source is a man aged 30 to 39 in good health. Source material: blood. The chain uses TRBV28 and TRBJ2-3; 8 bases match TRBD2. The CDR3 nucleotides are TGTGCCAGTTCGATCGGGGGGGCCCCCGATACGCAGTATTTT. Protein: CASSIGGAPDTQYF.